Below are 31 T cell receptor beta chains sequenced from a single sample in a study of blood T cell repertoires in COVID-19 (dated by TCRdb to the early 2020s). Library prep was done by the immunoSEQ multiplex PCR assay. TCRdb provides this immuneACCESS table in a form limited to in-frame rearrangements. Some clones are lacking; in checked studies, under half of them reflect an unresolved V gene, and why the rest are absent is not known. The sample contains nearly 350,000 clones, 80% to 90% of them found a single time. Under 6.5% of the sample goes to the ten largest clones. The sequencing input was peripheral blood. The source is a woman between 50 and 59 years old with COVID-19, enrolled during active disease.

This chain links TRBV6-6 with TRBJ2-3; tentatively, D is TRBD2 (5 bases). The germline V and J ends were trimmed by 2 bases and 2 bases, with 14 bases remaining between them. Germline CDR1 MNHNY, CDR2 SVGAGI (reference sequence). The CDR3 loop spans 16 amino acids. The CDR3 DNA follows: TGTGCCAGCAGTTACGAACCTAGCCGCTACACAGATACGCAGTATTTT. Protein: CASSYEPSRYTDTQYF.

The rearrangement links TRBV18 to TRBJ2-6, with 12 positions matching TRBD2. CDR1 and CDR2 from the germline V gene are KGHSH and LQKENI. This CDR3 has 18 amino acids. After removal of 0 bases from V and 4 bases from J, the junction contained 4 bases not matched to a gene. Here the CDR3 DNA reads TGTGCCAGCTCACCACCGACTAGCGGGAGCTCCGGGGCCAACGTCCTGACTTTC. Amino acids: CASSPPTSGSSGANVLTF.

The chain is built from TRBV24-1 and TRBJ2-1; D possibly corresponds to TRBD1 (5 bases). The CDR3 has 12 amino acids. Trimming shortened V by 3 bases and J by 10 bases, and 9 bases separated the two germline ends. From germline, CDR1 is KGHDR and CDR2 SFDVKD. This chain's CDR3 is CATSDAGREQFF. CDR3 coding DNA: TGTGCCACCAGTGATGCAGGGCGGGAGCAGTTCTTC.

The CDR3 DNA is TGTGCCAGCAGCGTCTCCTCTAGCGGGCCTTTTGGCGAGCAGTACTTC. As protein: CASSVSSSGPFGEQYF. The chain joins TRBV9 to TRBJ2-7, with 8 nucleotides matching TRBD2. V gave up 2 bases and J gave up 6 bases; unmatched junction bases: 13. CDR1 and CDR2 from the germline V gene are SGDLS and YYNGEE. The CDR3 runs to 16 residues.

This clone was counted only a few times. The chain recombines TRBV2 with TRBJ2-7; 8 bases are a match to TRBD2. CDR1 and CDR2 from the germline V gene are SNHLY and FYNNEI. V trimming: 6 bases; J trimming: 0 bases; junction bases outside the gene matches: 10. The CDR3 consists of 16 residues. CDR3 in amino acids: CASSRSAGASSYEQYF. DNA of the CDR3: TGTGCCAGCAGCAGATCAGCGGGAGCGAGCTCCTACGAGCAGTACTTC.

J is TRBJ1-2 and V is TRBV6-2 or TRBV6-3; D might be TRBD1 (5 bases). With 5 bases removed from V and 0 bases from J, the gap between germline ends came to 19 bases. This CDR3 has 17 amino acids. The germline V gene encodes CDR1 MNHEY and CDR2 SVGEGT. In nucleotides, the CDR3 is TGTGCCAGCAGTCGCACCGAAAGGGACTCCTCTAACTATGGCTACACCTTC. Translated: CASSRTERDSSNYGYTF.

The chain couples TRBV2 to TRBJ2-1; D gene unclear. CDR1 is SNHLY and CDR2 is FYNNEI in the germline V gene. Deletions cut 4 bases from V and 2 bases from J, with 9 bases between. The CDR3 is 14 amino acids. The CDR3 spells CASSAALTYNEQFF. The CDR3 bases are TGTGCCAGCAGTGCAGCTTTAACCTACAATGAGCAGTTCTTC.

The chain employs TRBV15 and TRBJ2-1; 10 bases match TRBD2. This CDR3 contains 18 residues. Germline CDR1 and CDR2: LNHNV and YYDKDF (reference sequence). The V and J ends lost 1 base and 4 bases, in that order; junction bases with no gene match: 10. This CDR3 reads CATSRGRGAGGLYNEQFF. The CDR3 DNA follows: TGTGCCACCAGCAGAGGCCGGGGAGCGGGAGGGCTATACAATGAGCAGTTCTTC. Supplemented by reference TRBV15 and TRBJ2-1, the full variable domain reads DAMVIQNPRYQVTQFGKPVTLSCSQTLNHNVMYWYQQKSSQAPKLLFHYYDKDFNNEADTPDNFQSRRPNTSFCFLDIRSPGLGDTAMYLCATSRGRGAGGLYNEQFFGPGTRLTVL.

This clone was seen once. The genes are TRBV18 and TRBJ1-6; D might be TRBD1 (6 bases). Trimming cost V 2 bases and J 1 base, with 12 bases left between them. Germline CDR1 is KGHSH and CDR2 is LQKENI. The CDR3 extends over 17 amino acids. This chain's CDR3 is CASSPGTGSSYNSPLHF. The CDR3 nucleotides read TGTGCCAGCTCACCAGGAACAGGGAGTTCCTATAATTCACCCCTCCACTTT. The full variable domain, with the rest looked up from reference TRBV18 and TRBJ1-6, is NAGVMQNPRHLVRRRGQEARLRCSPMKGHSHVYWYRQLPEEGLKFMVYLQKENIIDESGMPKERFSAEFPKEGPSILRIQQVVRGDSAAYFCASSPGTGSSYNSPLHFGNGTRLTVT.

DNA of the CDR3: TGTGCCAGCAGCTTGCGGAGCGGGGGGGCCAACGTCCTGACTTTC. It translates to CASSLRSGGANVLTF. This chain links TRBV11-3 with TRBJ2-6; maybe TRBD2 (6 bases). CDR1 is SGHNT and CDR2 is YENEEA in the germline V gene. The CDR3 sequence is 15 residues long. V was shortened by 3 bases and J by 4 bases, with 10 bases between the two germline ends. Supplemented by reference TRBV11-3 and TRBJ2-6, the full variable domain reads EAGVVQSPRYKIIEKKQPVAFWCNPISGHNTLYWYLQNLGQGPELLIRYENEEAVDDSQLPKDRFSAERLKGVDSTLKIQPAELGDSAVYLCASSLRSGGANVLTFGAGSRLTVL.

The chain couples TRBV19 to TRBJ1-2, with D uncertain. The V end lost 5 bases, the J end lost 0 bases, and 10 bases lay between the germline ends. There are 14 residues in the CDR3. Germline V lookup: CDR1 LNHDA, CDR2 SQIVND (reference sequence). CDR3 sequence: CASSFGIPNYGYTF. CDR3 in DNA: TGTGCCAGTAGTTTCGGGATCCCTAACTATGGCTACACCTTC.

The rearrangement uses TRBV5-1 and TRBJ2-3, with D unresolved. Trimming took off 0 bases at V and 2 bases at J, with 7 bases between the two ends. CDR1 is SGHRS, CDR2 YFSETQ, per germline. CDR3 size: 14 residues. CDR3 in amino acids: CASSLGSATDTQYF. The CDR3 bases are TGCGCCAGCAGCTTGGGGAGCGCCACAGATACGCAGTATTTT.

CDR3 sequence (DNA): TGTGCCAGTATGGGGGACAGGGATAATTCACCCCTCCACTTT. It yields the protein CASMGDRDNSPLHF. The V and J genes are TRBV19 and TRBJ1-6; TRBD1 matches 9 bases. Germline trimming cut 7 bases from V and 5 bases from J; bases unmatched to any gene: 3. The CDR3 is made up of 14 amino acids. Germline CDR1 reads LNHDA; CDR2 reads SQIVND (reference sequence).

The chain combines TRBV30 with TRBJ2-7, with a weak D call TRBD2 (6 bases). Germline lookup yields CDR1 GTSNPN and CDR2 SVGIG (reference sequence). V lost 3 bases and J lost 1, with 19 bases in between. The CDR3 spans 16 residues. The CDR3 spells CAWRKIYTGESYEQYF. CDR3 nucleotide sequence: TGTGCCTGGAGAAAAATCTACACGGGAGAGTCCTACGAGCAGTACTTC.

This chain connects TRBV7-2 to TRBJ1-5, with D perhaps matching TRBD1 (6 bases). The CDR3 spans 15 residues. Between the trimmed V and J ends, which lost 1 base and 4 bases, there was a span of 11 bases. Germline CDR1 is SGHTA and CDR2 is FQGNSA. The CDR3 DNA reads TGTGCCAGCAGCTTAGTAGGACAGAAGAATCAGCCCCAGCATTTT. Its protein product is CASSLVGQKNQPQHF.

The chain is built from TRBV3-1 (or the pseudogene TRBV3-2) and TRBJ2-7, with a possible D match to TRBD2 (5 bases). Looked up from germline, CDR1 is LGHDT and CDR2 is YNNKEL (reference sequence). CDR3 length equals 15 residues. V lost 2 bases and J 1 base, leaving 12 bases between the germline ends. CDR3 coding DNA: TGTGCCAGCAGCCAATACGCGGGTCCGTCCTACGAGCAGTACTTC. This codes for CASSQYAGPSYEQYF.

The chain uses TRBV19 and TRBJ1-5; no definite D call. This CDR3 has 16 residues. The germline V gene has CDR1 LNHDA and CDR2 SQIVND (reference sequence). V lost 1 base to trimming and J lost 6 bases, with 16 bases between them. The CDR3 DNA reads TGTGCCAGTAGTATAGTCGCCCATGCCGGCGGTCAGCCCCAGCATTTT. Protein: CASSIVAHAGGQPQHF.

The chain uses TRBV6-1 and TRBJ2-1; TRBD2 might be the D (5 bases). Germline V gene data show CDR1 as MNHNS and CDR2 as SASEGT. The CDR3 contains 14 residues. V gave up 3 bases and J gave up 3 bases, with 9 bases separating them. The CDR3 here is CASSERVNYNEQFF. The CDR3 DNA sequence: TGTGCCAGCAGTGAGCGGGTAAACTACAATGAGCAGTTCTTC.

The CDR3 DNA reads TGCAGTGCTAGGGGCAGTTACGAGCAGTACTTC. It translates to CSARGSYEQYF. J is TRBJ2-7 and V is TRBV20-1; D not certain. The CDR3 totals 11 residues. From germline, CDR1 is DFQATT and CDR2 SNEGSKA (reference sequence). V dropped 3 bases and J dropped 4 bases, with 7 bases sitting between them.

The chain couples TRBV7-2 to TRBJ1-5, with D unclear. Looked up from germline, CDR1 is SGHTA and CDR2 is FQGNSA. V lost 0 bases and J 6 bases, leaving 6 bases between the germline ends. The CDR3 has 13 amino acids. The DNA for the CDR3 is TGTGCCAGCAGCTTAGCCCAGGCTCAGCCCCAGCATTTT. Amino acid sequence: CASSLAQAQPQHF.

The rearrangement joins TRBV2 to TRBJ2-1; 8 nucleotides align to TRBD1. There are 15 residues in the CDR3. The V and J ends lost 2 bases and 7 bases, in that order; junction bases with no gene match: 7. Looked up from germline, CDR1 is SNHLY and CDR2 is FYNNEI. The CDR3 spells CASSEKDRVANEQFF. The CDR3 DNA is TGTGCCAGCAGTGAAAAGGACAGGGTTGCAAATGAGCAGTTCTTC.

This chain connects TRBV29-1 to TRBJ1-2, with a possible D match to TRBD1 (6 bases). Germline CDR1 reads SQVTM; CDR2 reads ANQGSEA. The CDR3 spans 17 residues. The V end lost 0 bases, the J end lost 4 bases, and 21 bases lay between the germline ends. CDR3 region: CSVEDTGTLLIPYGYTF. For the CDR3, the DNA is TGCAGCGTTGAAGATACCGGGACACTTTTAATTCCCTATGGCTACACCTTC. The whole variable domain, filled in from reference TRBV29-1 and TRBJ1-2, reads SAVISQKPSRDICQRGTSLTIQCQVDSQVTMMFWYRQQPGQSLTLIATANQGSEATYESGFVIDKFPISRPNLTFSTLTVSNMSPEDSSIYLCSVEDTGTLLIPYGYTFGSGTRLTVV.

The chain carries TRBV2 and TRBJ1-1; D remains unclear. CDR1 is SNHLY, CDR2 FYNNEI, per germline. This CDR3 has 14 amino acids. V lost 5 bases, J lost 4 bases, and 14 bases lay in between. In DNA, the CDR3 is TGTGCCAGCAGTCTGGCGGCCCCGAGCACTGAAGCTTTCTTT. Protein product: CASSLAAPSTEAFF.

A single count supports this clone. The rearrangement uses TRBV25-1 and TRBJ2-7, with 7 nucleotides matching TRBD1. The CDR3 sequence is 15 residues long. The germline CDR1 and CDR2 sequences are MGHDK and SYGVNS. Trimming at V came to 3 bases and at J to 3 bases, leaving 8 bases not matched to a gene. CDR3 in amino acids: CASSDRGQLFYEQYF. Here the CDR3 DNA reads TGTGCCAGCAGTGATCGGGGACAGCTGTTCTACGAGCAGTACTTC.

The chain uses TRBV2 and TRBJ2-1; 8 bases line up with TRBD2. This CDR3 spans 14 amino acids. Germline values: CDR1 SNHLY, CDR2 FYNNEI. The trim removed 10 bases at V and 0 bases at J, leaving 5 bases unmatched. The CDR3 coding sequence is TGTGCCACGGGAGGGGACAACTCCTACAATGAGCAGTTCTTC. Amino acid sequence: CATGGDNSYNEQFF.

V is TRBV6-5 and J is TRBJ2-7; possible D gene TRBD2, 6 bases. Germline loops: CDR1 MNHEY, CDR2 SVGAGI. This CDR3 is 15 amino acids long. Trimming cost V 0 bases and J 3 bases, with 12 bases left between them. The CDR3 nucleotides read TGTGCCAGCAGTTACTCCCCGGGGGAACTCTACGAGCAGTACTTC. It encodes CASSYSPGELYEQYF.

The chain is built from TRBV7-2 and TRBJ2-1; 14 bases line up with TRBD2. Germline V gene sequence: CDR1 SGHTA, CDR2 FQGNSA. V lost 5 bases and J lost 8; bases outside the gene matches: 5. The CDR3 covers 15 residues. The CDR3 reads CASSPGLAGGYEQFF. CDR3 coding DNA: TGTGCCAGCAGCCCTGGACTAGCGGGAGGATATGAGCAGTTCTTC.

V gene TRBV28 combines with J gene TRBJ2-1, with 7 bases aligning to TRBD2. The CDR3 is made up of 15 amino acids. Germline V lookup: CDR1 MDHEN, CDR2 SYDVKM. V trimming: 2 bases; J trimming: 2 bases; junction bases outside the gene matches: 3. CDR3 in amino acids: CASSLGGGTYNEQFF. Here the CDR3 DNA reads TGTGCCAGCAGTTTAGGGGGGGGAACCTACAATGAGCAGTTCTTC.

The chain has TRBV6-2 or TRBV6-3 and TRBJ2-5, with 9 bases fitting TRBD2. Germline V gives CDR1 MNHEY, CDR2 SVGEGT. After removal of 6 bases from V and 2 bases from J, the junction contained 7 bases not matched to a gene. This CDR3 spans 15 amino acids. CDR3 region: CASSKAGGGQETQYF. The CDR3 DNA follows: TGTGCCAGCAGCAAAGCGGGAGGAGGGCAAGAGACCCAGTACTTC.

V usage is TRBV6-6 and J usage is TRBJ1-1; maybe TRBD1 (5 bases). Germline V gene lookup returns CDR1 MNHNY and CDR2 SVGAGI (reference sequence). The length of the CDR3 is 14 residues. Trimming removed 6 bases from V and 0 bases from J, with 11 bases in between. In DNA, the CDR3 is TGTGCCAGCAGCAAAAAAGGGGTGAACACTGAAGCTTTCTTT. Translation gives CASSKKGVNTEAFF.

V is TRBV5-6 and J is TRBJ2-1, with a tentative D call TRBD2 (5 bases). The CDR3 is made up of 16 amino acids. Trimming left V 6 bases short and J 1 base short, with 17 bases between. CDR1 is SGHDT and CDR2 is YYEEEE in the germline V gene. The CDR3 DNA reads TGTGCCAGCACCACTGACCGTGGAGGTTCCTACAATGAGCAGTTCTTC. Translated, it gives CASTTDRGGSYNEQFF.